This T cell receptor (beta chain) originates from a study of human versus mouse CDR3 diversity and MHC coevolution (TCRdb year 2017). Regarding the complete study: According to reports, the immunoSEQ assay detects one in 200,000 T cells and minimizes multiplex PCR amplification bias. Across mouse and human samples, the number of valid reads per sample ranged from about 5.5 x 10^6 to 1.8 x 10^7. Three healthy volunteer blood donors were included in the human cohort, with one aged 30 to 40, one aged 40 to 50 and one aged 60 to 70 at collection. Repertoires of human naive CD4 T cells were used as a reference for TCR selection on multiple MHC II alleles and were compared against human-TCR-locus transgenic mice carrying single MHC II. Here is what the overall study found, with its caveats: On average, humans had more CDR3 deletions and insertions than mice, indicating greater exonuclease and TdT activity. Repertoire diversity was not considered directly comparable between humans and mice because human T cells were selected on a handful of MHC II alleles. Among all compared groups, most of the three human donors had the lowest clonal inequality scores. iCHAO1 estimates gave humans the largest TCR beta repertoire, some 1.5 million clonotypes, attributed likely to selection by multiple MHC II molecules.

The QIAGEN blood and tissue kit was used to extract genomic DNA from sorted cells, and the DNA was quantified on a NanoDrop 1000. Deep sequencing and quantification of TCR alpha and beta chains were performed on the immunoSEQ platform by multiplex PCR of genomic DNA. In the authors' own workflow: IMGT gene and region definitions were used for annotation of the TCR sequences. Out-of-frame rearrangements were taken as a proxy for the preselection repertoire and were compared with in-frame clonotypes. To estimate repertoire size, the study used the iCHAO1 estimator that comes with the immunoSEQ platform. A Gini index based on the Lorenz curve was applied to in-frame amino acid clonotypes to measure clonal inequality. The intersect function of the R package tcR was used to count shared clonotypes, and the Jaccard index was used to score similarity. The R prcomp function was used without normalization to run principal component analysis of V, J and V-J usage frequencies. TCRdb carries this immuneACCESS record with in-frame sequences only. Its versions omit some clonotypes, under half of them owing to an unresolved V gene in the studies checked, with the rest unexplained. That table is the source of V, J and clone size, and D and trimming were worked out from the DNA. This sample holds more than 60,000 clones; 80% to 95% were observed only once. The top ten clonotypes cover more than 0.13% of the sample.

Fluorescence-activated cell sorting was used to pull naive CD4 T cells, meaning cells that were CD45RO-negative and CD62L-positive, out of the PBMCs. Each donor gave approximately 47 ml of fresh peripheral blood, from which PBMCs were isolated by Ficoll density centrifugation. All samples were sorted on a FACSAria III instrument and reached purity above 95%. On this clone itself: No antigen is known for it. Base qualities are not recorded, but no much larger clone differs from it by a single base.

The CDR3 spans 14 residues, from the cysteine through the phenylalanine. Only CDR3 DNA is held: 42 bases, read in frame from base 1. Based on the germline V gene, the CDR1 and CDR2 sequences are SGHAT and FQNNGV. Germline trimming: 3 bases from V, 1 base from J; junction bases outside gene matches: 2. The chain joins TRBV11-2 to TRBJ1-1; TRBD1 agrees with 7 junctional bases. The source material was naive CD4+ T cells from blood. Taken with the paper, the label for cell subset or site translates to: CD45RO-negative CD62L-positive naive CD4 T cells. This clonotype was obtained from a person between 25 and 70 years old in good health. The CDR3 corresponds to CASSFSGGNTEAFF. The DNA sequence follows: TGTGCCAGCAGCTTTTCAGGGGGGAACACTGAAGCTTTCTTT.